The rows below give T cell receptor beta chains drawn from one sample of a study of T cell repertoires in cytomegalovirus infection. Their cognate antigens are unknown. TCRdb reprocessed the reads via MiXCR and lists one record per CDR3 protein. Seen here are approximately 910,000 distinct CDR3 sequences, roughly 30% observed once, and the top ten hold more than 13%. The sequenced sample was cultured CD8+ T cells from PBMCs, obtained from culture after CMV antigen stimulation. These receptors all stem from a human donor in good health (CMV status not recorded). Some clones in this sample may be carry-over from other donors' samples. Each CDR3 is given with its conserved first and last residue. The order of the fields is clone size, J gene, V gene, D gene, CDR3 protein, CDR3 DNA. A D gene is named only where the DNA matches it firmly. The size of a clone is reported for some rows only, either as once, few or many, or as a class for expanded clones.

clone size: NA; J gene: TRBJ2-1; V gene: TRBV4-1; D gene: NA; CDR3 protein: CASSQKVRTLYNEQFF; CDR3 DNA: TGCGCCAGCAGCCAAAAGGTCAGGACTTTATACAATGAGCAGTTCTTC
clone size: NA; J gene: TRBJ1-5; V gene: TRBV6-1; D gene: TRBD1; CDR3 protein: CASSPTGTQPQHF; CDR3 DNA: TGTGCCAGCAGTCCGACAGGGACCCAGCCCCAGCATTTT
clone size: NA; J gene: TRBJ2-3; V gene: TRBV7-3; D gene: TRBD2; CDR3 protein: CASSLKEAGGPYSADTQYF; CDR3 DNA: TGTGCCAGCAGCTTAAAGGAAGCGGGGGGGCCGTACTCCGCAGATACGCAGTATTTT
clone size: few; J gene: TRBJ1-5; V gene: TRBV12-3/TRBV12-4; D gene: NA; CDR3 protein: CASNSGPINQPQHF; CDR3 DNA: TGTGCCAGCAACTCGGGACCGATCAATCAGCCCCAGCATTTT
clone size: few; J gene: TRBJ1-1; V gene: TRBV19; D gene: TRBD1; CDR3 protein: CASSWRDRGPNTEAFF; CDR3 DNA: TGTGCCAGTAGTTGGAGAGACAGGGGACCGAACACTGAAGCTTTCTTT
clone size: few; J gene: TRBJ1-5; V gene: TRBV19; D gene: TRBD1; CDR3 protein: CASSHGTGRGQPQHF; CDR3 DNA: TGTGCCAGTAGTCACGGGACAGGGCGAGGTCAGCCCCAGCATTTT
clone size: few; J gene: TRBJ2-3; V gene: TRBV4-3; D gene: TRBD2; CDR3 protein: CASSQGLAGGVTDTQYF; CDR3 DNA: TGCGCCAGCAGCCAAGGGCTGGCGGGGGGGGTCACAGATACGCAGTATTTT
clone size: NA; J gene: TRBJ2-2; V gene: TRBV4-1; D gene: NA; CDR3 protein: CANSLHPQHANTGELFF; CDR3 DNA: TGCGCCAACAGCCTACACCCTCAGCACGCGAACACCGGGGAGCTGTTTTTT
clone size: NA; J gene: TRBJ2-5; V gene: TRBV13; D gene: NA; CDR3 protein: CASSLGPGETQYF; CDR3 DNA: TGTGCCAGCAGCTTGGGCCCCGGGGAGACCCAGTACTTC
clone size: many; J gene: TRBJ2-1; V gene: TRBV7-2; D gene: TRBD2; CDR3 protein: CASSFPPEVAGWNEQFF; CDR3 DNA: TGTGCCAGCAGCTTCCCCCCTGAGGTAGCGGGGTGGAATGAGCAGTTCTTC
clone size: few; J gene: TRBJ2-1; V gene: TRBV27; D gene: NA; CDR3 protein: CASSPYRTTAHEQFF; CDR3 DNA: TGTGCCAGCAGTCCCTACAGGACCACCGCCCATGAGCAGTTCTTC
clone size: NA; J gene: TRBJ2-7; V gene: TRBV20-1; D gene: NA; CDR3 protein: CSARDDQRIGYEQYF; CDR3 DNA: TGCAGTGCTAGAGATGATCAGCGGATCGGCTACGAGCAGTACTTC
clone size: NA; J gene: TRBJ1-1; V gene: TRBV27; D gene: NA; CDR3 protein: CASSITGANTEAFF; CDR3 DNA: TGTGCCAGCAGTATCACAGGCGCGAACACTGAAGCTTTCTTT
clone size: few; J gene: TRBJ2-1; V gene: TRBV7-9; D gene: TRBD1; CDR3 protein: CASIPGTGSYNEQFF; CDR3 DNA: TGTGCCAGCATCCCTGGGACAGGGTCATACAATGAGCAGTTCTTC
clone size: many; J gene: TRBJ1-1; V gene: TRBV7-6; D gene: TRBD1; CDR3 protein: CASSSTGDEAFF; CDR3 DNA: TGTGCCAGCAGCTCGACAGGGGATGAAGCTTTCTTT
clone size: NA; J gene: TRBJ1-1; V gene: TRBV29-1; D gene: TRBD1; CDR3 protein: CSVVVDRGTNTEAFF; CDR3 DNA: TGCAGCGTCGTGGTCGACAGGGGCACCAACACTGAAGCTTTCTTT
clone size: many; J gene: TRBJ2-1; V gene: TRBV7-9; D gene: TRBD2; CDR3 protein: CASSSTAGGPIDVLYEQFF; CDR3 DNA: TGTGCCAGCAGCTCCACTGCGGGGGGGCCTATCGATGTACTATATGAGCAGTTCTTC
clone size: few; J gene: TRBJ1-5; V gene: TRBV10-3; D gene: NA; CDR3 protein: CAISESGGKSNQPQHF; CDR3 DNA: TGTGCCATCAGTGAGTCAGGGGGGAAGAGCAATCAGCCCCAGCATTTT
clone size: NA; J gene: TRBJ2-2; V gene: TRBV29-1; D gene: NA; CDR3 protein: CSVEGDDPAGNTGELFF; CDR3 DNA: TGCAGCGTTGAAGGAGATGACCCGGCGGGGAACACCGGGGAGCTGTTTTTT
clone size: few; J gene: TRBJ1-1; V gene: TRBV2; D gene: TRBD1; CDR3 protein: CAIQGADTEAFF; CDR3 DNA: TGTGCCATACAGGGGGCGGACACTGAAGCTTTCTTT
clone size: NA; J gene: TRBJ2-1; V gene: TRBV20-1; D gene: NA; CDR3 protein: CSARAGFEDEQFF; CDR3 DNA: TGCAGTGCTAGAGCCGGGTTCGAGGATGAGCAGTTCTTC
clone size: NA; J gene: TRBJ1-5; V gene: TRBV9; D gene: NA; CDR3 protein: CASSPRGGANQPQHF; CDR3 DNA: TGTGCCAGCAGCCCCCGGGGGGGGGCGAATCAGCCCCAGCATTTT
clone size: NA; J gene: TRBJ1-1; V gene: TRBV6-1; D gene: NA; CDR3 protein: CASITRGMNTEAFF; CDR3 DNA: TGTGCCAGCATTACAAGGGGCATGAACACTGAAGCTTTCTTT
clone size: NA; J gene: TRBJ2-7; V gene: TRBV7-8; D gene: TRBD2; CDR3 protein: CASRSNSGRPYEQYF; CDR3 DNA: TGTGCCAGCAGGTCTAATAGCGGGCGCCCCTACGAGCAGTACTTC
clone size: few; J gene: TRBJ2-7; V gene: TRBV6-2/TRBV6-3; D gene: TRBD1; CDR3 protein: CASSWTGTTYEQYF; CDR3 DNA: TGTGCCAGCAGCTGGACAGGAACCACCTACGAGCAGTACTTC
clone size: NA; J gene: TRBJ1-1; V gene: TRBV4-3; D gene: TRBD1; CDR3 protein: CASSQTGTGGVDTEAFF; CDR3 DNA: TGCGCCAGCAGTCAGACAGGGACAGGGGGTGTGGACACTGAAGCTTTCTTT
clone size: NA; J gene: TRBJ1-1; V gene: TRBV7-6; D gene: TRBD1; CDR3 protein: CASSVRQGWGSYTEALF; CDR3 DNA: TGTGCCAGCAGCGTTAGACAGGGATGGGGTTCGTACACTGAAGCTTTGTTT
clone size: few; J gene: TRBJ2-2; V gene: TRBV15; D gene: NA; CDR3 protein: CATSGFRVGTGELFF; CDR3 DNA: TGTGCCACCAGCGGATTCAGGGTTGGAACCGGGGAGCTGTTTTTT
clone size: NA; J gene: TRBJ2-1; V gene: TRBV7-6; D gene: NA; CDR3 protein: CASSLAVSDTGSYNEQFF; CDR3 DNA: TGTGCCAGCAGCTTAGCCGTAAGCGACACAGGGTCATACAATGAGCAGTTCTTC
clone size: NA; J gene: TRBJ2-2; V gene: TRBV19; D gene: NA; CDR3 protein: CASSIVRTGELFF; CDR3 DNA: TGTGCCAGTAGTATAGTTAGGACCGGGGAGCTGTTTTTT
clone size: many; J gene: TRBJ1-4; V gene: TRBV12-3/TRBV12-4; D gene: TRBD1; CDR3 protein: CASSSTGGARINEKLFF; CDR3 DNA: TGTGCCAGCAGTTCGACAGGGGGTGCCCGAATTAATGAAAAACTGTTTTTT
clone size: NA; J gene: TRBJ2-3; V gene: TRBV9; D gene: NA; CDR3 protein: CASSVGGAWSDTQYF; CDR3 DNA: TGTGCCAGCAGCGTAGGGGGTGCCTGGTCAGATACGCAGTATTTT
clone size: many; J gene: TRBJ2-2; V gene: TRBV7-6; D gene: NA; CDR3 protein: CASSFYGAGTTGELFF; CDR3 DNA: TGTGCCAGCAGCTTCTATGGGGCAGGTACCACCGGGGAGCTGTTTTTT
clone size: NA; J gene: TRBJ1-1; V gene: TRBV6-6; D gene: NA; CDR3 protein: CASSKSNTEAFF; CDR3 DNA: TGTGCCAGCAGCAAGTCCAACACTGAAGCTTTCTTT
clone size: NA; J gene: TRBJ2-1; V gene: TRBV19; D gene: NA; CDR3 protein: CASSTNRDYNEQFF; CDR3 DNA: TGTGCCAGTAGTACGAACAGGGATTACAATGAGCAGTTCTTC
clone size: many; J gene: TRBJ1-4; V gene: TRBV7-9; D gene: NA; CDR3 protein: CASSPTASTNEKLFF; CDR3 DNA: TGTGCCAGCAGCCCGACAGCCTCAACTAATGAAAAACTGTTTTTT
clone size: many; J gene: TRBJ1-5; V gene: TRBV7-9; D gene: NA; CDR3 protein: CASSQGGINQPQHF; CDR3 DNA: TGTGCCAGCAGCCAGGGAGGCATCAATCAGCCCCAGCATTTT
clone size: NA; J gene: TRBJ2-7; V gene: TRBV2; D gene: NA; CDR3 protein: CASGQSYF; CDR3 DNA: TGTGCCAGCGGACAGTCATACTTC
clone size: NA; J gene: TRBJ1-6; V gene: TRBV3-1; D gene: NA; CDR3 protein: CASSQDSRGTYNSPLHF; CDR3 DNA: TGTGCCAGCAGCCAAGACTCGAGGGGGACCTATAATTCACCCCTCCACTTT
clone size: many; J gene: TRBJ2-1; V gene: TRBV7-2; D gene: NA; CDR3 protein: CASSLPEYDEQFF; CDR3 DNA: TGTGCCAGCAGCTTACCTGAGTACGATGAGCAGTTCTTC
clone size: NA; J gene: TRBJ2-5; V gene: TRBV4-1; D gene: NA; CDR3 protein: CASSQDVAGVQGETQYF; CDR3 DNA: TGCGCCAGCAGCCAAGACGTGGCGGGGGTCCAGGGGGAGACCCAGTACTTC
clone size: NA; J gene: TRBJ2-3; V gene: TRBV5-6; D gene: NA; CDR3 protein: CASSLRGDSDPATQYF; CDR3 DNA: TGTGCCAGCAGCTTGAGGGGGGACAGCGATCCTGCTACGCAGTATTTT
clone size: NA; J gene: TRBJ2-1; V gene: TRBV29-1; D gene: NA; CDR3 protein: CSVDTADTGGEQFF; CDR3 DNA: TGCAGCGTTGACACGGCGGACACAGGCGGTGAGCAGTTCTTC
clone size: NA; J gene: TRBJ2-1; V gene: TRBV24-1; D gene: NA; CDR3 protein: CATSDLAAGTPSGQFF; CDR3 DNA: TGTGCCACCAGTGATTTGGCAGCCGGGACTCCCAGTGGGCAGTTCTTC
clone size: NA; J gene: TRBJ2-5; V gene: TRBV4-3; D gene: NA; CDR3 protein: CASSQATLQETQYF; CDR3 DNA: TGCGCCAGCAGCCAAGCGACTTTGCAAGAGACCCAGTACTTC
clone size: NA; J gene: TRBJ2-5; V gene: TRBV6-1; D gene: NA; CDR3 protein: CVSSTPRLVLGTQYF; CDR3 DNA: TGTGTCAGCAGTACCCCCCGACTAGTTCTCGGGACCCAGTACTTC
clone size: NA; J gene: TRBJ2-1; V gene: TRBV13; D gene: NA; CDR3 protein: CASSLEDGGSLFNEQFF; CDR3 DNA: TGTGCCAGCAGCTTAGAGGATGGGGGGTCCCTATTCAATGAGCAGTTCTTC
clone size: few; J gene: TRBJ1-1; V gene: TRBV27; D gene: NA; CDR3 protein: CASSPRDPTEAFF; CDR3 DNA: TGTGCCAGCAGTCCCAGGGATCCTACTGAAGCTTTCTTT
clone size: NA; J gene: TRBJ1-1; V gene: TRBV20-1; D gene: NA; CDR3 protein: CSARDLNEGVHTEAFF; CDR3 DNA: TGCAGTGCTAGAGATCTAAACGAGGGGGTCCACACTGAAGCTTTCTTT
clone size: NA; J gene: TRBJ2-6; V gene: TRBV19; D gene: NA; CDR3 protein: CASSMTPSGTNVLTF; CDR3 DNA: TGTGCCAGTAGTATGACCCCATCTGGGACCAACGTCCTGACTTTC
clone size: NA; J gene: TRBJ1-5; V gene: TRBV19; D gene: NA; CDR3 protein: CASSIRGDNNQPQHF; CDR3 DNA: TGTGCCAGTAGTATACGGGGAGACAACAATCAGCCCCAGCATTTT